The following is a T cell receptor (beta chain) sequence with its context. Measured with immunoSEQ multiplex PCR; TCRdb has only the in-frame clones, and not every one. The sample has roughly 330,000 clones, about 86% seen once; the top ten hold approximately 1.2%. This sample stems from a study of blood T cell repertoires in COVID-19. Germline assignment: CDR1 GTSNPN and CDR2 SVGIG (reference sequence). This CDR3 region has 14 residues. Trimming stripped 1 base from V and 0 bases from J, with 7 bases between. The sequence was collected from a woman aged 50 to 65 with acute or convalescent COVID-19. The chain carries TRBV30 and TRBJ1-3; D call uncertain. Sequenced material: peripheral blood. The DNA for the CDR3 is TGTGCCTGGAGTGCCTCCTACTCTGGAAACACCATATATTTT. Encoded protein: CAWSASYSGNTIYF.